These T cell receptor beta chains were read from a single sample in a study of glioma-infiltrating T cells after dendritic cell vaccination. Measured with immunoSEQ multiplex PCR; TCRdb has only the in-frame clones, and not every one. The sample lists 110,000 or so clones, around 87% occurring once. The sample consisted of blood, taken after dendritic cell vaccination. Receptor source: a human donor with glioblastoma. Both conserved end residues are part of each CDR3. D genes are given only for firm matches. Not every row has a clone size; where given, it reads once, few, many or a size class.

cdr3_aa cdr3_nt v_call d_call clone_size j_call
CSVGRDMNTEAFF TGCAGCGTTGGACGGGACATGAACACTGAAGCTTTCTTT TRBV29-1 - - TRBJ1-1
CASSATTDQPQHF TGTGCCAGCAGCGCGACGACAGATCAGCCCCAGCATTTT TRBV9 - - TRBJ1-5
CASSRRQGANTEAFF TGTGCCAGCAGCCGACGACAGGGGGCGAACACTGAAGCTTTCTTT TRBV7-9 TRBD1 - TRBJ1-1
CASSFSGTGSYNEQFF TGCGCCAGCAGTTTTAGCGGGACCGGCTCCTACAATGAGCAGTTCTTC TRBV5-1 TRBD2 - TRBJ2-1
CASSLDGEQETQYF TGCGCCAGCAGCCTCGACGGAGAACAAGAGACCCAGTACTTC TRBV5-1 - - TRBJ2-5
CASSLGQGALTDQETQYF TGTGCCAGCAGCTTAGGACAGGGTGCCCTTACTGACCAAGAGACCCAGTACTTC TRBV5-8 TRBD1 - TRBJ2-5
CASSLRRPAGDTDTQYF TGTGCCAGCAGCTTGCGTCGGCCTGCGGGAGACACAGATACGCAGTATTTT TRBV5-8 TRBD2 - TRBJ2-3
CASSSGQPPNNEQFF TGTGCCAGCAGCTCGGGACAGCCTCCTAACAATGAGCAGTTCTTC TRBV11-1 TRBD1 - TRBJ2-1
CASSLRQQTNEKLFF TGTGCCAGCAGTCTCCGACAGCAAACTAATGAAAAACTGTTTTTT TRBV2 - - TRBJ1-4
CAWSGKQNYEQYF TGTGCCTGGAGTGGGAAACAGAACTACGAGCAGTACTTC TRBV30 - - TRBJ2-7
CASSFDLQGSGYEQYF TGTGCCAGCAGTTTTGATTTGCAGGGGTCCGGTTACGAGCAGTACTTC TRBV6-5 - - TRBJ2-7
CASSDLGAGLDGYTF TGTGCCAGCAGTGACTTAGGGGCAGGGCTCGATGGCTACACCTTC TRBV6-4 - medium-sized TRBJ1-2
CAISESGGIAEPQHF TGTGCCATCAGTGAGTCAGGAGGGATTGCGGAGCCCCAGCATTTT TRBV10-3 - - TRBJ1-5
CASSPTTSGRLETQYF TGTGCCAGCTCACCGACGACTAGCGGGAGGCTAGAGACCCAGTACTTC TRBV18 TRBD2 - TRBJ2-5
CATSRDLAPSTDYYGYTF TGTGCCACCAGCAGAGACCTCGCCCCTTCGACGGACTACTATGGCTACACCTTC TRBV15 - - TRBJ1-2
CASSLDGREPVEAFF TGCGCCAGCAGCTTGGATGGTCGGGAACCGGTTGAAGCTTTCTTT TRBV5-1 - - TRBJ1-1
CASSIGRLETEAFF TGTGCCAGTAGTATAGGGCGGCTAGAGACTGAAGCTTTCTTT TRBV19 - - TRBJ1-1
CASSARGVSGSTDTQYF TGCGCCAGCAGCGCGAGAGGGGTTAGCGGTAGCACAGATACGCAGTATTTT TRBV5-1 - - TRBJ2-3
CASPDSPPNQPQHF TGTGCCAGTCCGGACAGCCCTCCCAATCAGCCCCAGCATTTT TRBV5-6 - - TRBJ1-5
CASSLAMGGSGANVLTF TGTGCCAGCAGCCTTGCTATGGGGGGCTCTGGGGCCAACGTCCTGACTTTC TRBV5-5 - - TRBJ2-6
CAWSPSSYQPQHF TGTGCCTGGAGTCCCAGTTCCTATCAGCCCCAGCATTTT TRBV30 - - TRBJ1-5
CASRINTGTEKLFF TGCGCCAGCCGGATAAATACAGGGACCGAAAAACTGTTTTTT TRBV5-1 - - TRBJ1-4
CSVEEGQGNEKLFF TGCAGCGTTGAAGAGGGGCAGGGGAATGAAAAACTGTTTTTT TRBV29-1 - - TRBJ1-4
CASNTWGEETQYF TGTGCCAGCAACACCTGGGGCGAGGAGACCCAGTACTTC TRBV5-6 - - TRBJ2-5
CASSQSGAYEQYF TGCGCCAGCAGTCAATCAGGAGCCTACGAGCAGTACTTC TRBV23-1 - - TRBJ2-7
CASSSGSSGTNTDTQYF TGCGCCAGCAGCTCCGGATCTAGCGGGACAAACACAGATACGCAGTATTTT TRBV5-1 TRBD2 - TRBJ2-3
CASSVGPSRLYNEQFF TGTGCCAGCAGCGTAGGTCCGTCTAGACTCTACAATGAGCAGTTCTTC TRBV9 - - TRBJ2-1
CASSDKPGQGGYEQYF TGTGCCAGCAGTGATAAACCGGGACAGGGGGGGTACGAGCAGTACTTC TRBV7-8 TRBD1 - TRBJ2-7
CASSLGRTYEQYF TGTGCCAGCAGCTTAGGCAGGACCTACGAGCAGTACTTC TRBV7-8 - - TRBJ2-7
CASSTLDRVTDEQFF TGTGCCAGCAGTACCCTGGACAGGGTTACGGATGAGCAGTTCTTC TRBV6-5 TRBD1 - TRBJ2-1